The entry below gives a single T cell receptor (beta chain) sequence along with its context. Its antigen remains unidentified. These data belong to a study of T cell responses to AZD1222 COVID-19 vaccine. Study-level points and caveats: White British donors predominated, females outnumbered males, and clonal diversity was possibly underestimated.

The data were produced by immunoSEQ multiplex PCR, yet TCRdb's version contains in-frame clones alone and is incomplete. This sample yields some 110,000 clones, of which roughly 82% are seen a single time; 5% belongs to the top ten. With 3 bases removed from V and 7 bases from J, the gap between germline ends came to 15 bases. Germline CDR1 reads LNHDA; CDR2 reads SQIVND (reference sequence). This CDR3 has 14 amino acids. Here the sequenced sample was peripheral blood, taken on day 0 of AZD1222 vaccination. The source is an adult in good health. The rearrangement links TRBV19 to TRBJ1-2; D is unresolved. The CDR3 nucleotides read TGTGCCAGTAGTATGGTGGCAGGTCGGGTTGGCTACACCTTC. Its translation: CASSMVAGRVGYTF.